The rows below give T cell receptor beta chains drawn from one sample of a study of T cell repertoires in cytomegalovirus infection. TCRdb used MiXCR to reprocess the reads, holding one entry per CDR3 protein. The repertoire includes about 310,000 distinct CDR3 sequences, about a tenth of them detected once, and less than 3% sits in the top ten. Sequenced: PBMCs. These receptor sequences come from a human donor in good health (CMV status not recorded). Some clones in this sample may be carry-over from other donors' samples. Each CDR3 is given with its conserved first and last residue. D genes are given only for firm matches. Clone size, where shown, is once, few, many, or a class for clones that have expanded.

TRBJ1-2,TRBV7-2,many,11,-,CASRGWDGYTF,TGTGCCAGCAGGGGTTGGGATGGCTACACCTTC
TRBJ1-5,TRBV7-9,many,16,-,CASSLDRWDGNQPQHF,TGTGCCAGCAGCTTAGACAGGTGGGATGGCAATCAGCCCCAGCATTTT
TRBJ2-2,TRBV14,many,15,-,CASSATNRETGELFF,TGTGCCAGCTCCGCCACCAACAGGGAGACCGGGGAGCTGTTTTTT
TRBJ1-2,TRBV4-1,many,15,-,CASSQGGAANYGYTF,TGCGCCAGCAGCCAAGGGGGCGCAGCTAACTATGGCTACACCTTC
TRBJ2-5,TRBV2,many,15,TRBD2,CASSFSGGAAETQYF,TGTGCCAGCAGTTTCAGCGGGGGGGCCGCGGAGACCCAGTACTTC
TRBJ1-4,TRBV7-2,many,12,-,CASSLDRLGLFF,TGTGCCAGCAGCCTCGACAGGTTGGGACTGTTTTTT
TRBJ2-3,TRBV28,many,14,-,CASSRRQATDTQYF,TGTGCCAGCAGCCGAAGACAGGCCACAGATACGCAGTATTTT
TRBJ1-2,TRBV29-1,-,13,-,CSVEDRENYGYTF,TGCAGCGTTGAAGACAGAGAGAACTATGGCTACACCTTC
TRBJ1-4,TRBV7-2,many,15,-,CASSPGQSSNEKLFF,TGTGCCAGCAGCCCCGGACAATCGTCTAATGAAAAACTGTTTTTT
TRBJ2-3,TRBV20-1,-,15,TRBD2,CSASMVAGQADTQYF,TGCAGTGCTAGTATGGTAGCGGGTCAGGCAGATACGCAGTATTTT
TRBJ2-5,TRBV19,many,16,TRBD2,CASSTGLAGFQETQYF,TGTGCCAGTAGTACCGGACTAGCGGGGTTCCAAGAGACCCAGTACTTC
TRBJ2-4,TRBV7-2,many,17,-,CASSLEYPGAGKNIQYF,TGTGCCAGCAGCTTAGAGTATCCGGGGGCCGGCAAAAACATTCAGTACTTC
TRBJ2-1,TRBV7-2,many,17,-,CASSPRPGGSSYNEQFF,TGTGCCAGCAGCCCCCGGCCCGGGGGAAGCTCCTACAATGAGCAGTTCTTC
TRBJ2-4,TRBV4-1,many,15,-,CASSQVGRRENIQYF,TGCGCCAGCAGCCAAGTTGGCAGACGGGAAAACATTCAGTACTTC
TRBJ2-1,TRBV2,many,11,-,CASSEASEQFF,TGTGCCAGCAGTGAGGCTAGCGAGCAGTTCTTC
TRBJ1-5,TRBV6-2/TRBV6-3,-,15,-,CASILRAHSNQPQHF,TGTGCCAGCATCCTCCGGGCCCATAGCAATCAGCCCCAGCATTTT
TRBJ2-2,TRBV6-5,-,12,-,CASRTTTGELFF,TGTGCCAGCAGAACAACAACCGGGGAGCTGTTTTTT
TRBJ2-3,TRBV7-9,many,15,TRBD1,CASSSSRGLTDTQYF,TGTGCCAGCAGCTCTAGCAGGGGGCTTACAGATACGCAGTATTTT
TRBJ1-1,TRBV11-2,many,13,TRBD1,CASNAGGNTEAFF,TGTGCCAGCAATGCAGGGGGGAACACTGAAGCTTTCTTT
TRBJ2-2,TRBV7-2,many,14,TRBD1,CASSFQGAPGELFF,TGTGCCAGCAGTTTCCAGGGGGCCCCCGGGGAGCTGTTTTTT
TRBJ2-2,TRBV2,many,13,-,CASIQQGTGELFF,TGTGCCAGCATTCAACAAGGGACCGGGGAGCTGTTTTTT
TRBJ1-1,TRBV7-9,many,13,-,CASSLDGSLAAFF,TGTGCCAGCAGCTTAGATGGCAGTCTGGCAGCTTTCTTT
TRBJ1-1,TRBV12-3/TRBV12-4,many,14,-,CASSLGGFSTEAFF,TGTGCCAGCAGCCTAGGGGGATTCAGCACTGAAGCTTTCTTT
TRBJ2-2,TRBV24-1,many,12,-,CATSIRTGELFF,TGTGCCACCAGTATTCGGACCGGGGAGCTGTTTTTT
TRBJ2-5,TRBV6-5,many,15,TRBD2,CASWGTIDPKETQYF,TGTGCCAGCTGGGGGACTATAGATCCGAAAGAGACCCAGTACTTC
TRBJ1-1,TRBV27,-,12,TRBD1,CASSLNRGETFF,TGTGCCAGCAGTTTGAACAGGGGGGAAACTTTCTTT
TRBJ2-6,TRBV18,many,18,TRBD1,CASSPDRGFPSGANVLTF,TGTGCCAGCTCACCGGACAGGGGGTTTCCCTCTGGGGCCAACGTCCTGACTTTC
TRBJ1-5,TRBV29-1,many,13,TRBD1,CSVGGQQNQPQHF,TGCAGCGTTGGGGGACAGCAAAATCAGCCCCAGCATTTT
TRBJ2-5,TRBV20-1,-,14,TRBD2,CSARGLAGAETQYF,TGCAGTGCTAGAGGGCTAGCGGGGGCAGAGACCCAGTACTTC
TRBJ2-1,TRBV7-9,few,12,-,CASSPVGHEQFF,TGTGCCAGCAGCCCCGTAGGGCATGAGCAGTTCTTC
TRBJ1-4,TRBV2,many,15,-,CASQIEGFGREKLFF,TGTGCCAGCCAGATCGAGGGGTTCGGGAGAGAAAAACTGTTTTTT
TRBJ1-1,TRBV7-8,-,16,TRBD1,CASSSFRGPPNPEAFF,TGTGCCAGCAGCTCGTTCAGGGGGCCCCCGAACCCTGAAGCTTTCTTT
TRBJ1-4,TRBV12-3/TRBV12-4,many,15,-,CASSLMGGVNEKLFF,TGTGCCAGCAGTTTAATGGGGGGAGTAAATGAAAAACTGTTTTTT
TRBJ2-3,TRBV4-3,many,16,-,CASSQDPIAGTDTQYF,TGCGCCAGCAGCCAAGATCCCATTGCGGGCACAGATACGCAGTATTTT
TRBJ1-1,TRBV29-1,-,13,-,CSVEGRAHTEAFF,TGCAGCGTTGAGGGGAGGGCCCACACTGAAGCTTTCTTT
TRBJ2-7,TRBV7-9,many,14,TRBD1,CASSAGQGADEQYF,TGTGCCAGCAGCGCGGGACAGGGGGCGGACGAGCAGTACTTC
TRBJ2-2,TRBV20-1,many,15,-,CSAVRTESNTGELFF,TGCAGTGCTGTACGTACAGAGTCGAACACCGGGGAGCTGTTTTTT
TRBJ2-3,TRBV6-2/TRBV6-3,many,20,TRBD1,CASSYRAEPGQVTSTDTQYF,TGTGCCAGCAGTTATCGCGCGGAGCCGGGACAGGTTACTAGCACAGATACGCAGTATTTT
TRBJ2-2,TRBV20-1,few,16,TRBD2,CSARDRSGKNTGELFF,TGCAGTGCTAGAGATCGGAGCGGGAAGAACACCGGGGAGCTGTTTTTT
TRBJ1-5,TRBV10-2,many,15,TRBD1,CASSGWDSGDQPQHF,TGCGCCAGCAGTGGGTGGGACAGCGGAGATCAGCCCCAGCATTTT
TRBJ2-4,TRBV29-1,few,11,-,CSVDGTNIQYF,TGCAGCGTTGACGGGACTAACATTCAGTACTTC
TRBJ2-1,TRBV6-4,many,16,-,CASSDSRGASGNEQFF,TGTGCCAGCAGTGACTCGAGGGGGGCGTCAGGTAATGAGCAGTTCTTC
TRBJ1-1,TRBV14,-,15,-,CASSQDLGRVKEAFF,TGTGCCAGCAGCCAAGACCTCGGCAGGGTCAAAGAAGCTTTCTTT
TRBJ2-1,TRBV5-1,many,15,-,CASGLEGGRGNEQFF,TGCGCCAGCGGCCTTGAAGGGGGGCGGGGAAATGAGCAGTTCTTC
TRBJ1-6,TRBV7-2,medium-sized,15,-,CASSLAGQGNSPLHF,TGTGCCAGCAGCTTAGCGGGCCAGGGAAATTCACCCCTCCACTTT
TRBJ2-3,TRBV7-2,many,16,TRBD2,CASSPEIAGARNTQYF,TGTGCCAGCAGCCCCGAGATAGCGGGGGCACGGAATACGCAGTATTTT
TRBJ1-2,TRBV20-1,-,13,-,CSARGTGIVGYTF,TGCAGTGCTAGAGGTACCGGGATTGTAGGCTACACCTTC
TRBJ2-7,TRBV20-1,many,14,TRBD2,CSARIGGGANEQYF,TGCAGTGCTAGAATCGGCGGGGGGGCCAACGAGCAGTACTTC
TRBJ2-3,TRBV20-1,-,14,-,CSAMGPQIGDTQYF,TGCAGTGCGATGGGCCCACAAATAGGAGATACGCAGTATTTT
TRBJ2-3,TRBV5-1,many,16,-,CASSLRNVATVDTQYF,TGCGCCAGCAGCTTGAGGAACGTTGCCACGGTAGATACGCAGTATTTT
TRBJ1-4,TRBV6-5,many,15,-,CASSFTADLNEKLFF,TGTGCCAGCAGTTTCACAGCGGACTTGAATGAAAAACTGTTTTTT
TRBJ2-3,TRBV10-3,-,11,-,CAISLADTQYF,TGTGCCATCAGTCTAGCCGATACGCAGTATTTT
TRBJ2-7,TRBV6-5,many,15,-,CASSYGRNRAYEQYF,TGTGCCAGCAGTTACGGCCGCAACCGGGCCTACGAGCAGTACTTC